This TCR beta chain was captured in a study of shared clonotypes between healthy human individuals. Per the germline V gene, CDR1 is MNHEY and CDR2 is SVGAGI. This CDR3 is 11 amino acids long. Trimming took off 6 bases at V and 0 bases at J, with 0 bases between the two ends. Healthy HIV-negative adults with no recent acute infections or vaccinations were recruited as donors. The authors loaded around 220 ng DNA, 25,000 to 30,000 T cell genomes, into sorted-subset replicate PCRs. Sequenced by immunoSEQ multiplex PCR; TCRdb stores in-frame clones only, minus some. Of around 2.3 million clones listed, approximately 96% are singletons.

The origin of this receptor is a man between 18 and 35 years old in good health. This rearrangement joins TRBV6-5 to TRBJ2-4; D is uncertain. Sequences were obtained from naive CD4+ T cells sorted from blood. Subset: CD45RA+ positively selected. The CDR3 DNA reads as TGTGCCAGCAGAGCCAAAAACATTCAGTACTTC. It specifies CASRAKNIQYF.